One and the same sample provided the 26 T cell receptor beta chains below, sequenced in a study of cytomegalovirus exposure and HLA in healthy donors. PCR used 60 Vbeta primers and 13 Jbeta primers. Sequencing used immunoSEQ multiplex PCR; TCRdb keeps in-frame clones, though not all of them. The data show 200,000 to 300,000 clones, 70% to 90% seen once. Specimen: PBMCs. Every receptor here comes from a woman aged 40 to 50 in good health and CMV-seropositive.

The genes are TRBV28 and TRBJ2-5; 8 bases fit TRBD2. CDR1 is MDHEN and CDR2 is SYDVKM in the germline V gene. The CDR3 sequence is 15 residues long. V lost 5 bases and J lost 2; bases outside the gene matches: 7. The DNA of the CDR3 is TGTGCCAGCAGTAGAGCGGGAGCCGTTCAAGAGACCCAGTACTTC. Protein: CASSRAGAVQETQYF.

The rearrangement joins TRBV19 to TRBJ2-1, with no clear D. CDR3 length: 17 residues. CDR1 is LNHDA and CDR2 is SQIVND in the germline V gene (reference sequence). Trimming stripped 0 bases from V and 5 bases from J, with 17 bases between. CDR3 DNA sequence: TGTGCCAGTAGTATAGATATTTGGCGGAGCCCCAACAATGAGCAGTTCTTC. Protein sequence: CASSIDIWRSPNNEQFF.

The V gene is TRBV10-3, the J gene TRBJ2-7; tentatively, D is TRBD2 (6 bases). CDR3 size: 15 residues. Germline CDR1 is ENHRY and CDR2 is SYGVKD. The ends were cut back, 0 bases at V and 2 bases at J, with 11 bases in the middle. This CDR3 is CAISESVAETYEQYF. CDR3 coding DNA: TGTGCCATCAGTGAGTCTGTAGCGGAGACCTACGAGCAGTACTTC.

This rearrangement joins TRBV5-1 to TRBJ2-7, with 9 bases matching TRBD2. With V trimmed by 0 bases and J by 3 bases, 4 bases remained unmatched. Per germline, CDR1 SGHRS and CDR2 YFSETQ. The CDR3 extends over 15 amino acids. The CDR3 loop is CASSLAGSGSYEQYF. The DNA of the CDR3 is TGCGCCAGCAGCTTGGCCGGTAGCGGGAGCTACGAGCAGTACTTC.

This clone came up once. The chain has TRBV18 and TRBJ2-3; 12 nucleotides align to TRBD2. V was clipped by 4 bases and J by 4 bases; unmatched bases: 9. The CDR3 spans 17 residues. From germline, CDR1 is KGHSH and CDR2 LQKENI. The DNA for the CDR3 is TGTGCCAGCTCACTGAGACTAGCGGGAGAGGGTGCAGATACGCAGTATTTT. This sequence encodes CASSLRLAGEGADTQYF.

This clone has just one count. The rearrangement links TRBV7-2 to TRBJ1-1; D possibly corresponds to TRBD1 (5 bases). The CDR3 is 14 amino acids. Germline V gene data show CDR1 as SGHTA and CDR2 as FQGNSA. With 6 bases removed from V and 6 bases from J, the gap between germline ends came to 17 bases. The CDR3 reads CASSPTEAYSEAFF. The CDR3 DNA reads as TGTGCCAGCAGTCCGACAGAGGCTTATTCTGAAGCTTTCTTT.

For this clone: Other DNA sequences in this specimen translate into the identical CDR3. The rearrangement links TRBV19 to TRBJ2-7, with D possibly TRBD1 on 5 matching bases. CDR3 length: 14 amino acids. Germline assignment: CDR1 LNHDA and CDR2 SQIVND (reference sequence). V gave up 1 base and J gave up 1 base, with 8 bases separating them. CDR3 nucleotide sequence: TGTGCCAGTAGTATAGGGACATCGTCCTACGAGCAGTACTTC. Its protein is CASSIGTSSYEQYF.

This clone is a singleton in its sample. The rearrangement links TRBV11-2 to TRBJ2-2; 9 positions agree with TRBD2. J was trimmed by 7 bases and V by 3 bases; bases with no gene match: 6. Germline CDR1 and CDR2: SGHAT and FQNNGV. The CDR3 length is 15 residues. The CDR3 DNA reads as TGTGCCAGCAGCTTGAGGACTAGCGAAGTCGGGGAGCTGTTTTTT. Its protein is CASSLRTSEVGELFF.

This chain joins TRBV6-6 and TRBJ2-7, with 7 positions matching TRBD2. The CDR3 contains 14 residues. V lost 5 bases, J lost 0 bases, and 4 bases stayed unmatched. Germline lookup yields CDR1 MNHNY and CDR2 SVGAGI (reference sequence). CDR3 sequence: CASSQLASSYEQYF. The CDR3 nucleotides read TGTGCCAGCAGTCAACTAGCGTCCTCCTACGAGCAGTACTTC.

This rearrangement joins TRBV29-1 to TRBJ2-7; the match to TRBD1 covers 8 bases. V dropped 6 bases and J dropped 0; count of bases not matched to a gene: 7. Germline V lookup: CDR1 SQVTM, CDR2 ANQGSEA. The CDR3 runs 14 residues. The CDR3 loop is CSVATGDYSYEQYF. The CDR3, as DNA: TGCAGCGTCGCGACAGGGGATTACTCCTACGAGCAGTACTTC.

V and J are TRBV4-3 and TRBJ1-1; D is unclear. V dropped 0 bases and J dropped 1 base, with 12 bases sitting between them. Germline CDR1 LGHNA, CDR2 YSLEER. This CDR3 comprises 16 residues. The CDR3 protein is CASSQETGIPNTEAFF. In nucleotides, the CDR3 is TGCGCCAGCAGCCAAGAAACCGGGATACCGAACACTGAAGCTTTCTTT.

The chain's CDR3 is CASRPEGLGGNQPQHF. Written as DNA, the CDR3 is TGTGCCAGCCGCCCGGAGGGGCTGGGGGGCAATCAGCCCCAGCATTTT. The J gene is TRBJ1-5, the V gene TRBV28; TRBD1 might be the D (5 bases). The CDR3 spans 16 residues. Per germline, CDR1 MDHEN and CDR2 SYDVKM. The V end was cut by 8 bases, the J end by 2 bases, with 19 bases between.

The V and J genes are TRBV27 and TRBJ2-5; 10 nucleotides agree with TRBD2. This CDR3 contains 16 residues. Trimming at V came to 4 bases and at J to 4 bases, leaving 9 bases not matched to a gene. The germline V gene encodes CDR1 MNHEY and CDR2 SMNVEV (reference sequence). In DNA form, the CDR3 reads TGTGCCAGCAGTTCGCTGTCTGTAGCGGGAGGAGAGACCCAGTACTTC. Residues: CASSSLSVAGGETQYF.

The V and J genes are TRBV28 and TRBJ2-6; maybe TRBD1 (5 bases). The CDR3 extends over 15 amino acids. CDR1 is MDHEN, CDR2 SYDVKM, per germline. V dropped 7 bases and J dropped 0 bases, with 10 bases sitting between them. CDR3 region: CASTDSLSGANVLTF. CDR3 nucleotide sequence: TGTGCCAGCACAGACAGTCTCTCTGGGGCCAACGTCCTGACTTTC.

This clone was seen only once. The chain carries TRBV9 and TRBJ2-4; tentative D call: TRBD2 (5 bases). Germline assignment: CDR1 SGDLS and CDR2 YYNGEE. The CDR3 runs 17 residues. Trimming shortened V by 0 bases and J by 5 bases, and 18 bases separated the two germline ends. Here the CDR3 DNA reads TGTGCCAGCAGCGTAGATGGCGGGCCCAGGTCGGAAAACATTCAGTACTTC. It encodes CASSVDGGPRSENIQYF.

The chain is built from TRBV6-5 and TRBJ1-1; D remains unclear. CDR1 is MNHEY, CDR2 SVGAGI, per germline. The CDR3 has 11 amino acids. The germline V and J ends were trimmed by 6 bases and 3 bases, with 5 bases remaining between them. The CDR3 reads CASRRDTEAFF. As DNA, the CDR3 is TGTGCCAGCAGGAGGGACACTGAAGCTTTCTTT.

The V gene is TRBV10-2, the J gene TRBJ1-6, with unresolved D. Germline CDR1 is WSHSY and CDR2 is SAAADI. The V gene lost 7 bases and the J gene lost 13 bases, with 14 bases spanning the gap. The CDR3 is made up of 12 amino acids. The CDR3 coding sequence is TGCGCCAGCACCGCGGGAGTGAAGCCCCTCCACTTT. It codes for CASTAGVKPLHF.

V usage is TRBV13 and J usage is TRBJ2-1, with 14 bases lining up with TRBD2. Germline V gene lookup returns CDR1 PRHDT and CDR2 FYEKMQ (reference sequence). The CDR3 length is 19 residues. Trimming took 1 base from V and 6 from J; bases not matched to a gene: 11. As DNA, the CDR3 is TGTGCCAGCAGCTTAGAATCCTTCGGGACTAGCGGGAGAAGCAATGAGCAGTTCTTC. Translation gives CASSLESFGTSGRSNEQFF.

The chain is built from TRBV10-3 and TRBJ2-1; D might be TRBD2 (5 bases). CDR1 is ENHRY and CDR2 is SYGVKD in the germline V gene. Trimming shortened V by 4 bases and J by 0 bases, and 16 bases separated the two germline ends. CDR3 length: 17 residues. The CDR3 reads CAISGERERSSYNEQFF. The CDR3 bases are TGTGCCATCAGTGGGGAGAGGGAAAGGTCCTCCTACAATGAGCAGTTCTTC.

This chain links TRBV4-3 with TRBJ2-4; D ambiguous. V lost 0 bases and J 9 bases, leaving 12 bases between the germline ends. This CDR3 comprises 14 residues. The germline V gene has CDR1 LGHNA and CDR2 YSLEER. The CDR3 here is CASSQDTMSGIQYF. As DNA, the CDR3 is TGCGCCAGCAGCCAAGATACCATGAGTGGCATTCAGTACTTC.

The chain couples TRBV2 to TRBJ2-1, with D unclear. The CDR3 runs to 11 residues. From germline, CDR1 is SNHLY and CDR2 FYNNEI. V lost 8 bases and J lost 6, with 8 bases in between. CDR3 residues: CASEGGNEQFF. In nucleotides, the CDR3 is TGTGCCAGCGAAGGCGGCAATGAGCAGTTCTTC.

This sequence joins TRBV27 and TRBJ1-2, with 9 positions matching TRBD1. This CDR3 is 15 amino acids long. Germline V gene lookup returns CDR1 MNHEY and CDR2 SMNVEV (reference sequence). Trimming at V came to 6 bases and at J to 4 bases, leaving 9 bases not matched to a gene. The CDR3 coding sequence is TGTGCCAGCAGGAAGACAGGGGGAGCTATCTATGGCTACACCTTC. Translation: CASRKTGGAIYGYTF.

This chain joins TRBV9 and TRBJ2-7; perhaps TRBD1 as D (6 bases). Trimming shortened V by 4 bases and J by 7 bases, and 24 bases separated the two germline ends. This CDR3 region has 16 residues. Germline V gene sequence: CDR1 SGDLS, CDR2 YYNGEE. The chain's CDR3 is CASSPRQLGSTGEQYF. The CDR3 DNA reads TGTGCCAGCAGCCCCCGTCAACTGGGAAGCACAGGGGAGCAGTACTTC.

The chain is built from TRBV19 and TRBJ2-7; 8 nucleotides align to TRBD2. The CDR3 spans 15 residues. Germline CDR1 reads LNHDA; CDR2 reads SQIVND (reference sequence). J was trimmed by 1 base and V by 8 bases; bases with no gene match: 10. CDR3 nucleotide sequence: TGTGCCAGTTCGAGCGGGAGTAGTCTTTCCTACGAGCAGTACTTC. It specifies CASSSGSSLSYEQYF.

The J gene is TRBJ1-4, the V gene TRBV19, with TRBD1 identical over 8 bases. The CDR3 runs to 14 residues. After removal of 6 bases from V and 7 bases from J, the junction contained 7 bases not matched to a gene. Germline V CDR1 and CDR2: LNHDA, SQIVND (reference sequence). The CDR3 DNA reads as TGTGCCAGTAGCTCAGGGGGCGCGGGTGAAAAACTGTTTTTT. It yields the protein CASSSGGAGEKLFF.

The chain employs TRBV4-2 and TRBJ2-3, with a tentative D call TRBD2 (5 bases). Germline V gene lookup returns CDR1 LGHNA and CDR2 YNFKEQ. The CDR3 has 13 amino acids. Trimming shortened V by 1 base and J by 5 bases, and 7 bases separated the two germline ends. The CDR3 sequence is CASSQVRGDTQYF. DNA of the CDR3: TGTGCCAGCAGCCAAGTTCGGGGAGATACGCAGTATTTT.